These T cell receptor beta chains were read from a single sample in a study of blood T cells in healthy people across ages. TCRdb processed the 5' RACE reads anew with MiXCR; each CDR3 protein has one entry. The sample carries about 830,000 distinct CDR3 sequences, approximately 65% recorded once. The sample was blood. Source of these receptors: a man younger than 45 in good health. Both conserved end residues are part of each CDR3. The D gene is left open where the match is weak. The listing skips clone size in some rows; elsewhere it reads once, few, many or a size class.

j_call v_call d_call clone_size cdr3_nt cdr3_aa
TRBJ1-2 TRBV3-1 NA NA TGTGCCAGCAGCCAATCGGGAAGCTACACCTTC CASSQSGSYTF
TRBJ1-5 TRBV4-3 NA few TGCGCCAGCAGCCAAGAAGTCGGCAGGCGCTCTTCTCAGCATTTT CASSQEVGRRSSQHF
TRBJ2-7 TRBV9 NA NA TGTGCCAGCAGCGCACTGGAGACATCCTACGAGCAGTACTTC CASSALETSYEQYF
TRBJ2-2 TRBV2 TRBD2 NA TGTGCCAGCAGTGTTGGACTAGCGGGTACCGGGGAGCTGTTTTTT CASSVGLAGTGELFF
TRBJ1-5 TRBV20-1 TRBD1 few TGCAGTGCTAGAAAGGGGGCGAGCAATCAGCCCCAGCATTTT CSARKGASNQPQHF
TRBJ2-1 TRBV7-9 NA NA TGTGCCAGCAGCTTAGATATAGTATACAATGAGCAGTTCTTC CASSLDIVYNEQFF
TRBJ1-2 TRBV29-1 TRBD1 NA TGCAGCGTTGGACAGGGAAGATATGGCTACACCTTC CSVGQGRYGYTF
TRBJ2-3 TRBV7-2 NA NA TGTGCCAGCAGCTTACTGGGACACAGCACAGATACGCAGTATTTT CASSLLGHSTDTQYF
TRBJ2-1 TRBV4-1 TRBD2 few TGCGCCAGCAGCCAATCACTAGCGGGAGAGGACTACAATGAGCAGTTCTTC CASSQSLAGEDYNEQFF
TRBJ2-1 TRBV5-1 NA few TGCGCCAGCAGCTTGGCCGGGGGTGATGCGGACAATGAGCAGTTCTTC CASSLAGGDADNEQFF
TRBJ1-2 TRBV20-1 TRBD1 few TGCAGTGCTACCGGGACAGGGGCAATGAATGGCTACACCTTC CSATGTGAMNGYTF
TRBJ1-2 TRBV20-1 NA few TGCAGTGCTCCGCCCGGACAGATAAATAACTATGGCTACACCTTC CSAPPGQINNYGYTF
TRBJ2-3 TRBV12-3/TRBV12-4 NA NA TGTGCCAGCAGAGGCGGGAACACAGATACGCAGTATTTT CASRGGNTDTQYF
TRBJ2-5 TRBV20-1 TRBD1 NA TGCAGTGCTAGTGAGACAGGGGGCTATCTTCGAGAGACCCAGTACTTC CSASETGGYLRETQYF
TRBJ2-5 TRBV7-3 NA NA TGTGCCAGCAGCGCGCCAAGATCCGAGACCCAGTACTTC CASSAPRSETQYF
TRBJ2-1 TRBV7-2 NA NA TGTGCCAGCAGCTCAAACTCGGGTTACTACAATGAGCAGTTCTTC CASSSNSGYYNEQFF
TRBJ2-1 TRBV12-3/TRBV12-4 NA few TGTGCCAGCAGTTTCGGGCCGGGGGAGCAGTTCTTC CASSFGPGEQFF
TRBJ2-5 TRBV25-1 NA NA TGTGCCAGCAGAGACACTAACCAAGAGACCCAGTACTTC CASRDTNQETQYF
TRBJ2-7 TRBV18 NA few TGTGCCAGCTCACCCGGACTAAATTACGAGCAGTACTTC CASSPGLNYEQYF
TRBJ2-7 TRBV12-3/TRBV12-4 NA NA TGTGCCAGCAGCCTAGAGAGGTGGAACGAGCAGTACTTC CASSLERWNEQYF
TRBJ2-7 TRBV4-1 NA NA TGCGCCAGCAGCCAAGAAGTAAGGGCCCACGAGCAGTACTTC CASSQEVRAHEQYF
TRBJ1-1 TRBV25-1 NA NA TGTGCCAGCAGTCCGAGGACAGTATCGCCTGAAGCTTTCTTT CASSPRTVSPEAFF
TRBJ1-1 TRBV12-3/TRBV12-4 NA NA TGTGCCAGCAGCGAGTTTGGTGAAGCTTTCTTT CASSEFGEAFF
TRBJ1-2 TRBV21-1 NA NA TGTGCCAGCAGCAAAGGAGAGGCAGGGGAAAACTATGGCTACACCTTC CASSKGEAGENYGYTF
TRBJ1-5 TRBV21-1 NA NA TGTGCCAGCACTGACTTGGACAGGGCATATCAGCCCCAGCATTTT CASTDLDRAYQPQHF